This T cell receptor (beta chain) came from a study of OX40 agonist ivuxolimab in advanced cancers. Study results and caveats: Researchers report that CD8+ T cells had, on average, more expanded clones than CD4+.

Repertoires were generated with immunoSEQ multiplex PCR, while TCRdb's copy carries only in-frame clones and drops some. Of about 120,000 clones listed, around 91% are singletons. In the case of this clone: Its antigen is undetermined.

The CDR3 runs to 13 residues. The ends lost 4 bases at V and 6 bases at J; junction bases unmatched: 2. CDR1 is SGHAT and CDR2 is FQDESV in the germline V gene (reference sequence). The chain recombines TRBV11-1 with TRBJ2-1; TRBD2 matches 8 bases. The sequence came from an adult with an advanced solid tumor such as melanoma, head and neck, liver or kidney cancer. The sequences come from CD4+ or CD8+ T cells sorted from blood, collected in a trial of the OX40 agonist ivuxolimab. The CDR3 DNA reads TGTGCCAGCAGCTCCGGACTAGCCAATGAGCAGTTCTTC. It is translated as CASSSGLANEQFF. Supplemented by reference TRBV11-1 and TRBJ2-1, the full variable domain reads EAEVAQSPRYKITEKSQAVAFWCDPISGHATLYWYRQILGQGPELLVQFQDESVVDDSQLPKDRFSAERLKGVDSTLKIQPAELGDSAMYLCASSSGLANEQFFGPGTRLTVL.